The next 30 T cell receptor beta chains were all read from a single sample in a study of graft-versus-host responses after intestinal transplantation. These TCRs are of unknown antigen specificity. Clones were sequenced by immunoSEQ multiplex PCR, and TCRdb holds only the in-frame ones, with some missing. Of approximately 90,000 clones in the sample, about 87% are singletons; the top ten hold approximately 0.28%. Here the sequenced sample was unstimulated CD4+ T cells sorted from spleen or lymph node cells, taken before transplant. The receptors were gathered from a human donor who was the organ donor for an intestinal transplant.

The CDR3 protein is CASSQLAYEQYF. The CDR3 DNA sequence: TGTGCCAGCAGCCAACTAGCCTACGAGCAGTACTTC. The chain carries TRBV7-2 and TRBJ2-7, with D perhaps matching TRBD2 (5 bases). This CDR3 is built from 12 residues. Germline CDR1 reads SGHTA; CDR2 reads FQGNSA. Trimming left V 5 bases short and J 2 bases short, with 7 bases between.

The genes are TRBV11-2 and TRBJ1-2; no reliable D call. CDR3 length: 13 amino acids. The V gene's germline CDR1 is SGHAT and CDR2 FQNNGV. V lost 5 bases and J 3 bases, leaving 10 bases between the germline ends. The CDR3 spells CASSRHRDYGYTF. In nucleotides, the CDR3 is TGTGCCAGCAGCCGGCACAGAGACTATGGCTACACCTTC.

The CDR3 loop is CASHPDRRQETQYF. In DNA, the CDR3 is TGTGCCAGCCATCCGGACAGGCGACAAGAGACCCAGTACTTC. The chain is built from TRBV7-8 and TRBJ2-5, with 7 bases aligning to TRBD1. The J segment lost 2 bases and the V segment lost 8 bases, leaving 8 bases of the junction unmatched. The CDR3 runs 14 residues. Germline CDR1 SGHVS, CDR2 FQNEAQ.

This chain connects TRBV11-3 to TRBJ2-1, with a tentative D call TRBD2 (5 bases). The CDR3 contains 15 residues. The V end was cut by 4 bases, the J end by 9 bases, with 19 bases between. Germline V gives CDR1 SGHNT, CDR2 YENEEA. As DNA, the CDR3 is TGTGCCAGCAGCTCCCCCGCCTTCAGCGCGGGTGAGCAGTTCTTC. Translation gives CASSSPAFSAGEQFF.

The V call is TRBV9, the J call TRBJ1-1; D unclear. CDR3 length: 15 amino acids. In germline, CDR1 is SGDLS, CDR2 YYNGEE. Trimming pared 2 bases from V and 0 bases from J, leaving 11 bases between. As DNA, the CDR3 is TGTGCCAGCAGCGTTGTTGCAGACATGAACACTGAAGCTTTCTTT. Its translation: CASSVVADMNTEAFF.

V and J are TRBV6-1 and TRBJ2-1; 7 nucleotides agree with TRBD2. Germline loops: CDR1 MNHNS, CDR2 SASEGT. V lost 6 bases and J lost 6; bases outside the gene matches: 11. The CDR3 covers 15 residues. For the CDR3, the DNA is TGTGCCAGCAGAACCCTAGCGGATGGAATCAATGAGCAGTTCTTC. Residues: CASRTLADGINEQFF.

This chain joins TRBV5-1 and TRBJ2-7; D remains unclear. The V gene lost 7 bases and the J gene lost 0 bases, with 14 bases spanning the gap. CDR3 size: 14 residues. The V gene's germline CDR1 is SGHRS and CDR2 YFSETQ. The CDR3 bases are TGCGCCAGCCAAGCCTCGTCAAGCTCCTACGAGCAGTACTTC. This codes for CASQASSSSYEQYF.

The gene calls are TRBV30 and TRBJ1-4; TRBD1 might be the D (5 bases). Trimming took 2 bases from V and 7 from J, leaving 11 bases between them. Germline assignment: CDR1 GTSNPN and CDR2 SVGIG (reference sequence). The CDR3 extends over 13 amino acids. The CDR3 region is CAWSRGIGEKLFF. DNA of the CDR3: TGTGCCTGGAGTCGGGGGATCGGTGAAAAACTGTTTTTT.

This sequence joins TRBV6-1 and TRBJ2-3; D may be TRBD1 (5 bases). The length of the CDR3 is 15 residues. With 0 bases removed from V and 2 bases from J, the gap between germline ends came to 9 bases. CDR1 is MNHNS and CDR2 is SASEGT in the germline V gene. DNA for the CDR3: TGTGCCAGCAGTGAAGCGCACAGGTACACAGATACGCAGTATTTT. Protein sequence: CASSEAHRYTDTQYF.

The chain has TRBV4-2 and TRBJ1-3; D ambiguous. The germline gives CDR1 LGHNA, CDR2 YNFKEQ. The CDR3 length is 16 residues. V was clipped by 0 bases and J by 2 bases, with 11 bases between them. The CDR3 protein is CASSQEPPGTGNTIYF. CDR3 bases: TGTGCCAGCAGCCAAGAACCACCGGGGACTGGAAACACCATATATTTT.

The chain links TRBV6-6 to TRBJ2-7, with 8 bases fitting TRBD2. Per the germline V gene, CDR1 is MNHNY and CDR2 is SVGAGI (reference sequence). There are 15 residues in the CDR3. V gave up 5 bases and J gave up 3 bases; unmatched junction bases: 9. CDR3 coding DNA: TGTGCCAGCAGTGGACAACCTAGCGGGTACTACGAGCAGTACTTC. Amino acids: CASSGQPSGYYEQYF.

This chain uses TRBV28 with TRBJ1-5, with D unclear. V lost 3 bases and J lost 6, with 6 bases in between. The CDR3 contains 12 residues. Germline V CDR1 and CDR2: MDHEN, SYDVKM. CDR3 protein: CASSLATQPQHF. The CDR3, as DNA: TGTGCCAGCAGTTTGGCCACTCAGCCCCAGCATTTT.

The chain employs TRBV7-2 and TRBJ2-2, with 10 bases matching TRBD2. The J segment lost 4 bases and the V segment lost 4 bases, leaving 6 bases of the junction unmatched. Germline V gene sequence: CDR1 SGHTA, CDR2 FQGNSA. The CDR3 sequence is 16 residues long. The DNA of the CDR3 is TGTGCCAGCAGCTATAGCGGGGGGACGTCCACCGGGGAGCTGTTTTTT. This translates into CASSYSGGTSTGELFF. The full variable domain, in which reference TRBV7-2 and TRBJ2-2 provide the parts outside the CDR3, is GAGVSQSPSNKVTEKGKDVELRCDPISGHTALYWYRQSLGQGLEFLIYFQGNSAPDKSGLPSDRFSAERTGGSVSTLTIQRTQQEDSAVYLCASSYSGGTSTGELFFGEGSRLTVL.

The rearrangement joins TRBV5-6 to TRBJ1-6; 7 bases match TRBD1. CDR1 is SGHDT, CDR2 YYEEEE, per germline. The CDR3 runs 14 residues. V trimming: 4 bases; J trimming: 10 bases; junction bases outside the gene matches: 8. CDR3 protein: CASSLRQGVSPLHF. In DNA, the CDR3 is TGTGCCAGCAGCCTCCGACAGGGAGTATCACCCCTCCACTTT.

This clone was detected only once. The chain recombines TRBV7-8 with TRBJ2-7, with D hard to call. The CDR3 has 12 residues. The ends were cut back, 7 bases at V and 9 bases at J, with 16 bases in the middle. Germline-derived CDR1 and CDR2 are SGHVS and FQNEAQ. The CDR3: CASTPSGGGQYF. The CDR3 DNA follows: TGTGCCAGCACCCCTTCTGGCGGCGGGCAGTACTTC.

The chain employs TRBV19 and TRBJ2-1, with D unresolved. The CDR3 runs to 13 residues. Germline V gene lookup returns CDR1 LNHDA and CDR2 SQIVND (reference sequence). V shed 1 base and J shed 4 bases, with 5 bases lying between them. CDR3 sequence reads: CASSIGKYNEQFF. In nucleotides, the CDR3 is TGTGCCAGTAGTATAGGTAAATACAATGAGCAGTTCTTC.

The chain has TRBV7-2 and TRBJ2-7; maybe TRBD2 (6 bases). The CDR3 runs 14 residues. V lost 5 bases and J lost 3, with 14 bases in between. Germline values: CDR1 SGHTA, CDR2 FQGNSA. The CDR3: CASSRSSANYEQYF. CDR3 nucleotide sequence: TGTGCCAGCAGCAGATCTAGCGCAAACTACGAGCAGTACTTC.

This sequence joins TRBV2 and TRBJ2-5, with 10 bases identical to TRBD2. V dropped 8 bases and J dropped 6; count of bases not matched to a gene: 3. The CDR3 covers 12 residues. CDR1 is SNHLY, CDR2 FYNNEI, per germline. CDR3: CASGAGGQTQYF. The DNA of the CDR3 is TGTGCCAGCGGAGCGGGGGGGCAGACCCAGTACTTC.

The chain carries TRBV7-6 and TRBJ2-2; 16 nucleotides align to TRBD2. Trimming cost V 4 bases and J 6 bases; bases outside gene matches: 8. Germline V gene data show CDR1 as SGHVS and CDR2 as FNYEAQ. The CDR3 totals 18 residues. The CDR3 region is CASSYKPGTSGGAGELFF. The DNA for the CDR3 is TGTGCCAGCAGCTACAAACCCGGGACTAGCGGGGGGGCCGGGGAGCTGTTTTTT.

This chain connects TRBV2 to TRBJ2-3; TRBD2 aligns across 7 bases. J gave up 5 bases and V 6 bases, and 14 bases lay outside the gene matches. In germline, CDR1 is SNHLY, CDR2 FYNNEI. The CDR3 spans 16 residues. Here the CDR3 reads CASSPFPAGSVDTQYF. CDR3 sequence (DNA): TGTGCCAGCAGCCCCTTCCCAGCGGGATCGGTAGATACGCAGTATTTT.

The chain couples TRBV2 to TRBJ2-3; D may be TRBD2 (5 bases). This CDR3 is built from 15 residues. V was pared by 5 bases and J by 5 bases, with 17 bases between. CDR1 SNHLY and CDR2 FYNNEI come from the germline V gene. The chain's CDR3 is CASSPRGLQGDTQYF. Written as DNA, the CDR3 is TGTGCCAGCAGTCCCCGGGGATTGCAAGGAGATACGCAGTATTTT.

The chain uses TRBV7-9 and TRBJ1-1, with D tentatively TRBD1 (5 bases). The V end lost 2 bases, the J end lost 4 bases, and 11 bases lay between the germline ends. The CDR3 length is 14 residues. From germline, CDR1 is SEHNR and CDR2 FQNEAQ (reference sequence). The CDR3 nucleotides read TGTGCCAGCAGCTTAAAAACGGGGGGCACTGAAGCTTTCTTT. Amino acids: CASSLKTGGTEAFF.

V usage is TRBV5-1 and J usage is TRBJ1-5; 9 nucleotides agree with TRBD1. With 0 bases clipped from V and 1 base from J, the junction kept 2 bases outside the gene matches. This CDR3 contains 16 residues. Germline values: CDR1 SGHRS, CDR2 YFSETQ. The CDR3 DNA reads TGCGCCAGCAGCTTGGGTGGGACAGGGAGCAATCAGCCCCAGCATTTT. This codes for CASSLGGTGSNQPQHF.

V gene TRBV7-2 combines with J gene TRBJ2-4; D gene uncertain. The CDR3 runs to 12 residues. V was shortened by 1 base and J by 6 bases, with 4 bases between the two germline ends. Germline V gene sequence: CDR1 SGHTA, CDR2 FQGNSA. The CDR3: CASSLGGNIQYF. CDR3 in DNA: TGTGCCAGCAGCTTAGGAGGAAACATTCAGTACTTC.

The CDR3 region has the DNA TGTGCCAGCAGCGGGTCAGGGGTTACCTACGAGCAGTACTTC. Its translation is CASSGSGVTYEQYF. The chain joins TRBV6-1 to TRBJ2-7; maybe TRBD1 (6 bases). The CDR3 covers 14 residues. The V gene lost 6 bases and the J gene lost 2 bases, with 14 bases spanning the gap. The V gene's germline CDR1 is MNHNS and CDR2 SASEGT.

V gene TRBV7-8 combines with J gene TRBJ1-6, with 9 bases aligning to TRBD1. CDR1 and CDR2 from the germline V gene are SGHVS and FQNEAQ. CDR3 length: 15 residues. V was pared by 3 bases and J by 8 bases, with 5 bases of the junction left unmatched. Here the CDR3 reads CASSLTTGGDSPLHF. CDR3 sequence (DNA): TGTGCCAGCAGCTTGACGACAGGGGGGGATTCACCCCTCCACTTT.

CDR3 sequence reads: CSARRFAGNTEAFF. In DNA, the CDR3 is TGCAGCGCGAGAAGGTTTGCAGGGAACACTGAAGCTTTCTTT. V gene TRBV29-1 combines with J gene TRBJ1-1; unclear D gene. This CDR3 is built from 14 residues. Germline V gives CDR1 SQVTM, CDR2 ANQGSEA. V was shortened by 7 bases and J by 1 base, with 16 bases between the two germline ends. Supplemented by reference TRBV29-1 and TRBJ1-1, the full variable domain reads SAVISQKPSRDICQRGTSLTIQCQVDSQVTMMFWYRQQPGQSLTLIATANQGSEATYESGFVIDKFPISRPNLTFSTLTVSNMSPEDSSIYLCSARRFAGNTEAFFGQGTRLTVV.

In this sample, this clone turned up once. This chain connects TRBV5-1 to TRBJ2-5; 9 bases are shared with TRBD1. Trimming at V came to 3 bases and at J to 5 bases, leaving 5 bases not matched to a gene. The CDR3 is 14 amino acids. Germline-derived CDR1 and CDR2 are SGHRS and YFSETQ. The CDR3 here is CASSSGQGRETQYF. The CDR3 coding sequence is TGCGCCAGCAGCTCGGGACAGGGACGGGAGACCCAGTACTTC.

The chain recombines TRBV6-5 with TRBJ2-2; tentative D call: TRBD2 (5 bases). The V gene lost 7 bases and the J gene lost 7 bases, with 19 bases spanning the gap. This CDR3 is 15 amino acids long. Per the germline V gene, CDR1 is MNHEY and CDR2 is SVGAGI. The CDR3 protein is CASKLSPGGGGELFF. CDR3 nucleotides: TGTGCCAGCAAACTAAGCCCCGGTGGAGGCGGGGAGCTGTTTTTT.

This rearrangement joins TRBV11-2 to TRBJ2-1, with TRBD2 matching over 12 bases. Germline CDR1 and CDR2: SGHAT and FQNNGV. The CDR3 extends over 19 amino acids. V shed 6 bases and J 0 bases; nucleotides not matched to a gene: 12. The CDR3 sequence is CASRPGLAGSGSSYNEQFF. CDR3 bases: TGTGCCAGCAGACCAGGACTAGCGGGAAGCGGGAGCTCCTACAATGAGCAGTTCTTC. Looking up the rest from reference TRBV11-2 and TRBJ2-1 gives the full variable domain: EAGVAQSPRYKIIEKRQSVAFWCNPISGHATLYWYQQILGQGPKLLIQFQNNGVVDDSQLPKDRFSAERLKGVDSTLKIQPAKLEDSAVYLCASRPGLAGSGSSYNEQFFGPGTRLTVL.